This TCR beta chain originates from a study of blood T cell repertoires in COVID-19. Study-wide background: PBMCs, B-cell-depleted T cells, or T cells provided the cDNA or gDNA that made up the material.

Germline V gene lookup returns CDR1 MNHEY and CDR2 SVGAGI. The V gene end was trimmed by 6 bases and the J gene end by 0 bases; junction bases not matched to a gene: 6. This CDR3 has 15 amino acids. This clone occurred once. Method: immunoSEQ multiplex PCR; TCRdb's copy keeps in-frame clones and lacks some. The sample contains some 72,000 clones, around nine tenths of which appear only once. Sequences were obtained from peripheral blood. The TCR sequence derives from a man aged 55 to 69 with acute or convalescent COVID-19. This rearrangement joins TRBV6-5 to TRBJ2-7, with TRBD2 matching 9 bases. The DNA for the CDR3 is TGTGCCAGCAGCCAGGCGGGGGGGAGCTCCTACGAGCAGTACTTC. Translation: CASSQAGGSSYEQYF.